This TCR beta chain was captured in a study of cytomegalovirus exposure and HLA in healthy donors. Use of 60 Vbeta and 13 Jbeta primers characterized the PCR. Here immunoSEQ multiplex PCR was the method, and the copy in TCRdb shows in-frame clones only, minus some. Found here are more than 60,000 clones, more than 65% of them singletons; the top ten hold 2.9%. As concerns this clone: Its antigen is not identified.

Study-wide findings and caveats: In a later analysis, donors in an Asian-associated ancestry cluster reportedly had fewer N-insertions in productive TCRs than the cohort mean. Earlier analysis found most TCR beta V segments productive about 87% or about 30% of the time. Immune exposure was documented only through CMV serostatus.

The TCR originated in a woman aged 25 to 45 in good health and CMV-seronegative. Material: PBMCs.

CDR3 in DNA: TGTGCCAGCACCCACAGGGGGCAAGCCGGGGAGCTGTTTTTT. Residues: CASTHRGQAGELFF. V is TRBV7-9 and J is TRBJ2-2; TRBD1 aligns across 9 bases. Trimming removed 7 bases from V and 6 bases from J; junction bases left unmatched: 6. The CDR3 sequence is 14 residues long. Germline loops: CDR1 SEHNR, CDR2 FQNEAQ (reference sequence). The full variable domain, rest sourced from reference TRBV7-9 and TRBJ2-2, is DTGVSQNPRHKITKRGQNVTFRCDPISEHNRLYWYRQTLGQGPEFLTYFQNEAQLEKSRLLSDRFSAERPKGSFSTLEIQRTEQGDSAMYLCASTHRGQAGELFFGEGSRLTVL.